Below are 22 T cell receptor beta chains sequenced from a single sample in a study of cytomegalovirus exposure and HLA in healthy donors. The repertoire was sequenced with immunoSEQ multiplex PCR; TCRdb's copy has only in-frame clones and lacks some. The table lists some 150,000 clones, approximately 90% of them singletons. The sequencing input was PBMCs. The receptors stem from a man aged 18 to 30 in good health and CMV-seronegative.

This sequence joins TRBV7-8 and TRBJ1-1, with a tentative D call TRBD1 (6 bases). The ends were cut back, 5 bases at V and 6 bases at J, with 16 bases in the middle. Germline CDR1 SGHVS, CDR2 FQNEAQ. The CDR3 loop spans 14 amino acids. CDR3 region: CASSLKGVFAEAFF. CDR3 DNA sequence: TGTGCCAGCAGCCTGAAGGGGGTCTTCGCTGAAGCTTTCTTT.

The chain couples TRBV6-1 to TRBJ2-5; 8 bases align to TRBD1. The CDR3 spans 14 residues. Germline-derived CDR1 and CDR2 are MNHNS and SASEGT. V lost 5 bases to trimming and J lost 5 bases; unmatched junction nucleotides: 7. The CDR3 nucleotides are TGTGCCAGCAGTTCTCCGGACAGGGCTGAGACCCAGTACTTC. It yields the protein CASSSPDRAETQYF.

The chain recombines TRBV28 with TRBJ1-2; 8 bases fit TRBD1. Germline V CDR1 and CDR2: MDHEN, SYDVKM. The CDR3 is 14 amino acids. Trimming took 3 bases from V and 7 from J; bases not matched to a gene: 7. The CDR3 loop reads CASSFPGQGVGYTF. CDR3 bases: TGTGCCAGCAGTTTTCCCGGACAGGGTGTTGGCTACACCTTC.

The CDR3 bases are TGTGCCAGCAGCTTAAAATCGACCGGGCCATCTCTTAGGGAGCAGTACGTC. Translation: CASSLKSTGPSLREQYV. The chain has TRBV11-2 and TRBJ2-7; D gene unclear. The CDR3 extends over 17 amino acids. The germline gives CDR1 SGHAT, CDR2 FQNNGV. The V end lost 2 bases, the J end lost 7 bases, and 24 bases lay between the germline ends.

V is TRBV27 and J is TRBJ1-1; tentatively, D is TRBD1 (5 bases). This CDR3 comprises 14 residues. The V end lost 3 bases, the J end lost 7 bases, and 15 bases lay between the germline ends. The germline V gene encodes CDR1 MNHEY and CDR2 SMNVEV (reference sequence). DNA for the CDR3: TGTGCCAGCAGTTTGTGGAAAGGGGCGAATGAAGCTTTCTTT. It specifies CASSLWKGANEAFF.

The chain links TRBV6-1 to TRBJ2-3; no clear D. CDR1 is MNHNS and CDR2 is SASEGT in the germline V gene. Trimming cost V 4 bases and J 2 bases, with 10 bases left between them. The CDR3 runs 14 residues. This chain's CDR3 is CASSGRVSTDTQYF. CDR3 nucleotide sequence: TGTGCCAGCAGTGGACGGGTTTCCACAGATACGCAGTATTTT.

On this clone: This may be a read error, as it is one base from a much larger clone. The rearrangement links TRBV5-4 to TRBJ2-3; 11 bases match TRBD1. The CDR3 sequence is 16 residues long. Germline V gene lookup returns CDR1 SGHNT and CDR2 YYREEE (reference sequence). The ends lost 4 bases at V and 4 bases at J; junction bases unmatched: 8. CDR3 in amino acids: CASSQEPGQGADTQYF. CDR3 sequence (DNA): TGTGCCAGCAGCCAAGAGCCGGGACAGGGGGCAGATACGCAGTATTTT.

This rearrangement joins TRBV5-4 to TRBJ2-2; 14 bases match TRBD2. Per the germline V gene, CDR1 is SGHNT and CDR2 is YYREEE (reference sequence). CDR3 length: 18 amino acids. V was pared by 4 bases and J by 4 bases, with 9 bases of the junction left unmatched. For the CDR3, the DNA is TGTGCCAGCAGCCCCGGGACTAGCGGGAGTTCAAGCACCGGGGAGCTGTTTTTT. Translating gives CASSPGTSGSSSTGELFF.

The chain employs TRBV11-2 and TRBJ2-7, with D maybe TRBD1 (5 bases). The CDR3 runs 12 residues. Germline CDR1 is SGHAT and CDR2 is FQNNGV. Trimming stripped 2 bases from V and 3 bases from J, with 5 bases between. This CDR3 reads CASSLQGYEQYV. The CDR3 DNA is TGTGCCAGCAGCTTACAGGGCTACGAGCAGTACGTC.

The V call is TRBV6-1, the J call TRBJ2-2; perhaps TRBD1 as D (5 bases). CDR1 MNHNS and CDR2 SASEGT come from the germline V gene. The CDR3 loop spans 18 amino acids. V was trimmed by 2 bases and J by 2 bases, leaving 18 bases between them. In DNA, the CDR3 is TGTGCCAGCAGTGAACTCCGACAGACGCTTGGAAACACCGGGGAGCTGTTTTTT. Translated: CASSELRQTLGNTGELFF.

The chain combines TRBV5-1 with TRBJ1-4; perhaps TRBD1 as D (5 bases). CDR3 length equals 14 residues. Trimming took off 4 bases at V and 1 base at J, with 8 bases between the two ends. The germline gives CDR1 SGHRS, CDR2 YFSETQ. CDR3 DNA: TGCGCCAGCAGCCAGGGTAGAACTAATGAAAAACTGTTTTTT. Its protein is CASSQGRTNEKLFF.

The chain recombines TRBV2 with TRBJ2-3; 9 bases map to TRBD2. This CDR3 region has 16 residues. Germline V gene data show CDR1 as SNHLY and CDR2 as FYNNEI. V dropped 4 bases and J dropped 0; count of bases not matched to a gene: 5. As DNA, the CDR3 is TGTGCCAGCAGTGGTGAGGCGGGGGGGAGCACAGATACGCAGTATTTT. It translates to CASSGEAGGSTDTQYF. The whole variable domain, remainder taken from reference TRBV2 and TRBJ2-3, is EPEVTQTPSHQVTQMGQEVILRCVPISNHLYFYWYRQILGQKVEFLVSFYNNEISEKSEIFDDQFSVERPDGSNFTLKIRSTKLEDSAMYFCASSGEAGGSTDTQYFGPGTRLTVL.

The genes are TRBV2 and TRBJ2-3, with 12 bases fitting TRBD1. Germline V gene sequence: CDR1 SNHLY, CDR2 FYNNEI. The CDR3 extends over 16 amino acids. V was clipped by 5 bases and J by 6 bases; unmatched bases: 9. The CDR3, as DNA: TGTGCCAGCAGTAACCCCGGGACAGGGGGCAGGGATACGCAGTATTTT. Its translation is CASSNPGTGGRDTQYF.

The chain is built from TRBV28 and TRBJ2-5; D gene uncertain. Germline V gives CDR1 MDHEN, CDR2 SYDVKM. The CDR3 is 14 residues long. Trimming shortened V by 7 bases and J by 2 bases, and 14 bases separated the two germline ends. CDR3: CASTHSYQQETQYF. CDR3 coding DNA: TGTGCCAGCACCCATAGCTACCAACAAGAGACCCAGTACTTC.

The chain couples TRBV6-6 to TRBJ2-7, with no clear D. Germline V gene lookup returns CDR1 MNHNY and CDR2 SVGAGI (reference sequence). V lost 6 bases and J lost 6, with 12 bases in between. CDR3 length equals 12 residues. The CDR3 spells CASSVGVGEQYF. DNA of the CDR3: TGTGCCAGCAGCGTAGGAGTGGGCGAGCAGTACTTC.

The chain links TRBV5-1 to TRBJ2-7; unclear D gene. The CDR3 consists of 15 residues. Trimming cost V 3 bases and J 2 bases, with 15 bases left between them. Germline assignment: CDR1 SGHRS and CDR2 YFSETQ. The CDR3 reads CASSSTDKSAYEQYV. In DNA, the CDR3 is TGCGCCAGCAGCTCAACAGACAAGAGTGCCTACGAGCAGTACGTC.

Comments on this clone: Other DNA sequences from this sample encode an identical CDR3 as well. This chain connects TRBV6-6 to TRBJ2-3, with 8 bases lining up with TRBD2. With V trimmed by 0 bases and J by 1 base, 0 bases remained unmatched. This CDR3 is built from 15 residues. Germline V CDR1 and CDR2: MNHNY, SVGAGI (reference sequence). The chain's CDR3 is CASSYSGGGTDTQYF. Written as DNA, the CDR3 is TGTGCCAGCAGTTACTCCGGGGGGGGCACAGATACGCAGTATTTT.

The rearrangement links TRBV13 to TRBJ1-5; a weak D match, TRBD1 (5 bases). Trimming removed 0 bases from V and 5 bases from J, with 5 bases in between. The CDR3 is 13 residues long. The V gene's germline CDR1 is PRHDT and CDR2 FYEKMQ (reference sequence). The CDR3 reads CASSLGRDQPQHF. The CDR3 DNA sequence: TGTGCCAGCAGCTTAGGCAGGGATCAGCCCCAGCATTTT. The variable domain in full, completed from reference TRBV13 and TRBJ1-5, reads AAGVIQSPRHLIKEKRETATLKCYPIPRHDTVYWYQQGPGQDPQFLISFYEKMQSDKGSIPDRFSAQQFSDYHSELNMSSLELGDSALYFCASSLGRDQPQHFGDGTRLSIL.

The chain carries TRBV11-3 and TRBJ2-7, with a possible D match to TRBD1 (5 bases). The length of the CDR3 is 13 residues. Per the germline V gene, CDR1 is SGHNT and CDR2 is YENEEA. Trimming stripped 1 base from V and 3 bases from J, with 7 bases between. The CDR3 loop is CASSLGRGYEQYF. DNA for the CDR3: TGTGCCAGCAGCTTAGGAAGGGGCTACGAGCAGTACTTC. Full variable domain (remainder filled in from reference TRBV11-3 and TRBJ2-7): EAGVVQSPRYKIIEKKQPVAFWCNPISGHNTLYWYLQNLGQGPELLIRYENEEAVDDSQLPKDRFSAERLKGVDSTLKIQPAELGDSAVYLCASSLGRGYEQYFGPGTRLTVT.

This chain joins TRBV4-1 and TRBJ2-1, with D tentatively TRBD2 (6 bases). CDR1 is MGHRA and CDR2 is YSYEKL in the germline V gene. The V and J ends lost 3 bases and 4 bases respectively, with 13 bases between them. CDR3 length: 15 amino acids. The CDR3 DNA follows: TGCGCCAGCAGCCAGACCCTGGGAGGATACAATGAGCAGTTCTTC. The encoded protein is CASSQTLGGYNEQFF.

J is TRBJ2-7 and V is TRBV29-1; TRBD1 might be the D (6 bases). The CDR3 consists of 13 residues. With 5 bases removed from V and 1 base from J, the gap between germline ends came to 12 bases. CDR1 SQVTM and CDR2 ANQGSEA come from the germline V gene. The CDR3 DNA reads TGCAGCGTTCTTACTACAGGGTCCTACGAGCAGTACGTC. This translates into CSVLTTGSYEQYV.

This chain links TRBV29-1 with TRBJ2-2; D might be TRBD1 (6 bases). Trimming removed 3 bases at V and 6 bases at J, with 8 bases between. The CDR3 totals 12 residues. Germline CDR1 is SQVTM and CDR2 is ANQGSEA. CDR3 residues: CSVEKGAGELFF. The CDR3 nucleotides are TGCAGCGTTGAGAAGGGGGCCGGGGAGCTGTTTTTT.